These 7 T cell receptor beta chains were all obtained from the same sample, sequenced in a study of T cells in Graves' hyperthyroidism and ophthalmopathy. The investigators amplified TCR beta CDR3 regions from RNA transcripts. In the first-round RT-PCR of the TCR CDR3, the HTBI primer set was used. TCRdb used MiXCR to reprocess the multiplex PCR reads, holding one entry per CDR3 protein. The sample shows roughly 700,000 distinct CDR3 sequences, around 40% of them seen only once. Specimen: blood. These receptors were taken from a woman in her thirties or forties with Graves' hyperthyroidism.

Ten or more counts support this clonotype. Here the CDR3 reads CASSWKQATEAFF. As DNA, the CDR3 is TGTGCCAGCAGCTGGAAACAGGCCACTGAAGCTTTCTTT. The chain combines TRBV7-9 with TRBJ1-1; a possible D gene is TRBD1 (5 bases). Between the trimmed V and J ends, which lost 4 bases and 4 bases, there was a span of 10 bases. CDR1 and CDR2 from the germline V gene are SEHNR and FQNEAQ (reference sequence). The CDR3 consists of 13 residues.

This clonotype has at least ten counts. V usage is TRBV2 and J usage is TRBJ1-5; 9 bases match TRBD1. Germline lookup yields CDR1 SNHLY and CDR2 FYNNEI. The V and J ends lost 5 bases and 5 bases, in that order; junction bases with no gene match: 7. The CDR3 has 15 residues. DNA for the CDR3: TGTGCCAGCAGTAAATCGGGACAGGGAGATCAGCCCCAGCATTTT. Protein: CASSKSGQGDQPQHF.

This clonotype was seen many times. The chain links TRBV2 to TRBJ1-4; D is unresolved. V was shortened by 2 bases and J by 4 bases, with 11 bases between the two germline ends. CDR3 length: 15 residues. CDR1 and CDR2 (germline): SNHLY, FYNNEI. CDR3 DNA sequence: TGTGCCAGCAGTGAAAGTCCGCGGATTAATGAAAAACTGTTTTTT. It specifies CASSESPRINEKLFF. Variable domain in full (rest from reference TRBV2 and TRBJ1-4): EPEVTQTPSHQVTQMGQEVILRCVPISNHLYFYWYRQILGQKVEFLVSFYNNEISEKSEIFDDQFSVERPDGSNFTLKIRSTKLEDSAMYFCASSESPRINEKLFFGSGTQLSVL.

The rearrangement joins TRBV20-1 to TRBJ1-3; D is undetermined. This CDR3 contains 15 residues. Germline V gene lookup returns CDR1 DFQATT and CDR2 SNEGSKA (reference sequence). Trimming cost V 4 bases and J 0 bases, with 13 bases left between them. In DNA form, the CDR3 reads TGCAGTGCTATAGGCGCGGGAATCTCTGGAAACACCATATATTTT. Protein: CSAIGAGISGNTIYF.

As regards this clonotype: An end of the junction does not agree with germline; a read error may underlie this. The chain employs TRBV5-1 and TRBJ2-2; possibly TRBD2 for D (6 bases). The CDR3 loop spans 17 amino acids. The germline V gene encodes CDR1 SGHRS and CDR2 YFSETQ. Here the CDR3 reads CASSLARLRLEGNEQFF. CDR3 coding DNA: TGCGCCAGCAGCTTAGCCCGACTCCGCCTGGAGGGCAATGAGCAGTTTTTT.

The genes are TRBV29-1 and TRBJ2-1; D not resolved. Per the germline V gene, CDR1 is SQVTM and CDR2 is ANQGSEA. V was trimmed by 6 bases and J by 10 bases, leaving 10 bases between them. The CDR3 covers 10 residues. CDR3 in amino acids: CSVTTGEQFF. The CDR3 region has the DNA TGCAGCGTGACGACTGGGGAGCAGTTCTTC.

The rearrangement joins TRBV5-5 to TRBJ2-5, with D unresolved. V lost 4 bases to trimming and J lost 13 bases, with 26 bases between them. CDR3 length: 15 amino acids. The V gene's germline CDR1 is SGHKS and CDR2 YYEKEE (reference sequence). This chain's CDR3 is CASSQDYFPGPVRYF. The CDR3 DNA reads TGTGCCAGCAGCCAAGATTATTTCCCGGGCCCAGTACGGTACTTC.